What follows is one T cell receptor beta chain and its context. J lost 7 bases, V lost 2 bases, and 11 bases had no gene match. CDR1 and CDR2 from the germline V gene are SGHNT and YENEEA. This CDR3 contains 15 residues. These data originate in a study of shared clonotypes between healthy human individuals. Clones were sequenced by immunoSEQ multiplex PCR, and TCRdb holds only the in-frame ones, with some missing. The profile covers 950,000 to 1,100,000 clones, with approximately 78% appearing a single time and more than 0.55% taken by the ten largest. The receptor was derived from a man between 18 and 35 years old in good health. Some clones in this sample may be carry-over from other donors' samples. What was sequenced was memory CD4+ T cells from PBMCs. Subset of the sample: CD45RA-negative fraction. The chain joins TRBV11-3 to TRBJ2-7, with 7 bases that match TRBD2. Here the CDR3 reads CASSLSGEGLLEQYF. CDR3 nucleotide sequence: TGTGCCAGCAGCTTATCGGGGGAGGGCCTTTTGGAGCAGTACTTC. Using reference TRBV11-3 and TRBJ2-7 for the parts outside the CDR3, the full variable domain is EAGVVQSPRYKIIEKKQPVAFWCNPISGHNTLYWYLQNLGQGPELLIRYENEEAVDDSQLPKDRFSAERLKGVDSTLKIQPAELGDSAVYLCASSLSGEGLLEQYFGPGTRLTVT.